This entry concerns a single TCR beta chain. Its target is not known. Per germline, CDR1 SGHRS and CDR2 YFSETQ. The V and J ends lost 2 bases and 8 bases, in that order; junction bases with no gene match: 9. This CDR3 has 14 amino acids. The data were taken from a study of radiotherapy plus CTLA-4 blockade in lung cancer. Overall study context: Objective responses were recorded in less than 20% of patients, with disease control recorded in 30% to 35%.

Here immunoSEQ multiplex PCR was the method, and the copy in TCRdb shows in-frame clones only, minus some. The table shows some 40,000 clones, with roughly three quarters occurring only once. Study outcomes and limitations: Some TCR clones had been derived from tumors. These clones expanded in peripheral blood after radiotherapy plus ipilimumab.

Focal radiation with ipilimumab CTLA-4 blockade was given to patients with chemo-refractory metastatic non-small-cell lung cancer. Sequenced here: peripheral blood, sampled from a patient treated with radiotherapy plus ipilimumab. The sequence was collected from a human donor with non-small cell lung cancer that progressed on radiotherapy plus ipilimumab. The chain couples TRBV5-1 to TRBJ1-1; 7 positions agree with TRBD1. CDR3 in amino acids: CASSFSDRPWEAFF. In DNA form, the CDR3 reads TGCGCCAGCAGCTTCTCGGACAGGCCTTGGGAAGCTTTCTTT.